This TCR beta chain was profiled in a study of blood T cell repertoires in COVID-19. Study context: The origin of the acute and convalescent COVID-19 samples was the United States, Italy and Spain. In each case, the material was cDNA or gDNA derived from T cells, B-cell-depleted T cells, or PBMCs.

TCRdb's table, derived via immunoSEQ multiplex PCR, lists solely in-frame clones and lacks some. Altogether about 350,000 clones are present, 65% to 90% being singletons, with the ten largest covering about 7.1%. The Seattle patients joined while their infection was active and were tracked longitudinally afterward. Germline CDR1 MNHNY, CDR2 SVGAGI (reference sequence). The CDR3 has 17 residues. With 5 bases clipped from V and 5 bases from J, the junction kept 6 bases outside the gene matches. The chain uses TRBV6-6 and TRBJ2-2, with 15 nucleotides matching TRBD2. Specimen: peripheral blood. The TCR sequence derives from a woman aged 55-70 years with COVID-19, enrolled during active disease. DNA of the CDR3: TGTGCCAGCAGTCTTCGGACTAGCGGGGGGGCTACCGGGGAGCTGTTTTTT. Translated, it gives CASSLRTSGGATGELFF.